These 3 T cell receptor beta chains were sequenced from one sample in a study of T-cell memory formation after mild COVID-19 (dated by TCRdb to the early 2020s). Libraries were constructed by 5' RACE. The run used an Illumina NovaSeq 6000. The public reads were run again by TCRdb, first through fastp at Q25 and then through MiXCR, and only productive beta chains were kept. Duplicate CDR3 protein sequences are folded into a single record with the most common DNA and genes. The table for this sample lists about 270,000 distinct CDR3 sequences; approximately 19% of them were counted only once. 23% of the sample is taken by the ten largest. The sample consisted of PBMCs or a T cell subset sorted from them (not recorded which). The source of these receptors is a man younger than 35 who had mild COVID-19 (a few samples of this study predate the infection). The sample titles of this study are shuffled in the database, so cell type and time point are left out; the donor was told from shared clones.

V and J are TRBV15 and TRBJ1-2, with 8 bases that match TRBD1. The CDR3 length is 16 residues. Germline V gene sequence: CDR1 LNHNV, CDR2 YYDKDF (reference sequence). The ends lost 1 base at V and 7 bases at J; junction bases unmatched: 11. CDR3 sequence: CATSRGGAGGHRGYTF. The CDR3 coding sequence is TGTGCCACCAGCAGAGGGGGGGCAGGGGGCCATCGTGGCTACACCTTC.

The sample holds a few counts of this clonotype. The J gene is TRBJ1-2, the V gene TRBV30; tentatively, D is TRBD1 (6 bases). Trimming took 3 bases from V and 7 from J, leaving 24 bases between them. This CDR3 spans 16 amino acids. CDR1 and CDR2 from the germline V gene are GTSNPN and SVGIG (reference sequence). In DNA, the CDR3 is TGTGCCTGGAGCTCGTGGGGGGCGCATCTATGGGCTGGCTACACCTTC. Translating it yields CAWSSWGAHLWAGYTF.

V is TRBV10-3 and J is TRBJ1-3; no clear D gene. CDR1 is ENHRY and CDR2 is SYGVKD in the germline V gene. The length of the CDR3 is 15 residues. The V end lost 0 bases, the J end lost 1 base, and 7 bases lay between the germline ends. Here the CDR3 reads CAISESLVSGNTIYF. The CDR3 region has the DNA TGTGCCATCAGTGAGTCTTTGGTATCTGGAAACACCATATATTTT.